These 15 T cell receptor beta chains were sequenced from one sample in a study of human T cells and chemical hapten exposure. The time point: patch test 2, 6 weeks after DPC sensitization. The treatment is: therapeutic diphenylcyclopropenone sensitization with weekly scalp DPC. TCRdb passed the RACE reads through MiXCR, listing each CDR3 protein once. The sample has just over 350,000 distinct CDR3 sequences, about 6.3% seen once. The sequenced sample was whole blood, obtained in connection with sensitization to the hapten diphenylcyclopropenone (DPC). The receptors were sampled from a woman between 18 and 30 years old with alopecia areata. Some clones in this sample may be carry-over from other donors' samples.

Here the CDR3 DNA reads TGTGCCAGCATTAAGACGAACACAGATACGCAGTATTTT. This encodes CASIKTNTDTQYF. The chain links TRBV6-2 or TRBV6-3 to TRBJ2-3; D call uncertain. The CDR3 is made up of 13 amino acids. V lost 7 bases, J lost 2 bases, and 10 bases lay in between. Germline values: CDR1 MNHEY, CDR2 SVGEGT.

The gene calls are TRBV28 and TRBJ1-4; D remains unclear. This CDR3 has 17 amino acids. CDR1 MDHEN and CDR2 SYDVKM come from the germline V gene. The V end was cut by 3 bases, the J end by 1 base, with 15 bases between. CDR3 DNA sequence: TGTGCCAGCAGTTTTGATCGAAGGGTACTAACTAATGAAAAACTGTTTTTT. Protein product: CASSFDRRVLTNEKLFF.

In this sample, this clonotype turned up many times. This chain joins TRBV3-1 and TRBJ2-7; D possibly uses TRBD1 or TRBD2 (5 bases each). CDR3 length equals 14 residues. Germline V CDR1 and CDR2: LGHDT, YNNKEL (reference sequence). The V end was cut by 5 bases, the J end by 2 bases, with 13 bases between. The CDR3 protein is CASSKSTGPYEQYF. The CDR3 DNA reads as TGTGCCAGCAGCAAGTCAACGGGGCCCTACGAGCAGTACTTC.

This clonotype was counted only a few times. The V and J genes are TRBV29-1 and TRBJ2-3; D may match TRBD1 or TRBD2 (5 bases each). This CDR3 is built from 15 residues. Deletions cut 2 bases from V and 6 bases from J, with 18 bases between. Germline V CDR1 and CDR2: SQVTM, ANQGSEA. DNA of the CDR3: TGCAGCGTTGAAAGTGGGACGGCATCCCCGGATACGCAGTATTTT. It codes for CSVESGTASPDTQYF.

J is TRBJ2-7 and V is TRBV4-3; D could derive from TRBD1 or TRBD2 (6 bases each). V was trimmed by 0 bases and J by 7 bases, leaving 10 bases between them. This CDR3 contains 13 residues. Germline assignment: CDR1 LGHNA and CDR2 YSLEER. CDR3 bases: TGCGCCAGCAGCCAAGACCGGGGGCATGAGCAGTACTTC. This gives the protein CASSQDRGHEQYF.

The table lists this clonotype with many counts. The chain joins TRBV11-2 to TRBJ2-3; weak D call: TRBD1 (5 bases). Between the trimmed V and J ends, which lost 5 bases and 0 bases, there was a span of 18 bases. The CDR3 runs to 17 residues. Germline V lookup: CDR1 SGHAT, CDR2 FQNNGV. The CDR3 is CASSHSRRGSSTDTQYF. The CDR3, as DNA: TGTGCCAGCAGCCACAGTAGAAGGGGATCTAGCACAGATACGCAGTATTTT.

The chain has TRBV27 and TRBJ1-1; D gene ambiguous. Germline-derived CDR1 and CDR2 are MNHEY and SMNVEV (reference sequence). V shed 3 bases and J shed 7 bases, with 9 bases lying between them. The CDR3 spans 12 residues. The DNA of the CDR3 is TGTGCCAGCAGTTTGCCGGGCCGTGAAGCTTTCTTT. It is translated as CASSLPGREAFF.

About this clonotype: Given a much more abundant clone one base away, this may be a read error. The chain joins TRBV10-3 to TRBJ2-7; 7 bases are a match to TRBD2. The CDR3 sequence is 13 residues long. CDR1 is ENHRY, CDR2 SYGVKD, per germline. J gave up 0 bases and V 11 bases, and 7 bases lay outside the gene matches. The CDR3 protein is CARREGSSYEQYF. DNA for the CDR3: TGTGCCCGTAGGGAGGGCTCCTCCTACGAGCAGTACTTC.

In this sample, this clonotype turned up many times. V usage is TRBV5-5 and J usage is TRBJ1-2; 9 nucleotides match TRBD1. Germline loops: CDR1 SGHKS, CDR2 YYEKEE (reference sequence). After removal of 4 bases from V and 4 bases from J, the junction contained 11 bases not matched to a gene. The CDR3 runs 16 residues. CDR3 sequence reads: CASSPPQGASSYGYTF. The CDR3 bases are TGTGCCAGCAGCCCCCCACAGGGGGCCTCTTCCTATGGCTACACCTTC.

The chain links TRBV28 to TRBJ2-7, with a tentative D call TRBD1 (6 bases). The V gene's germline CDR1 is MDHEN and CDR2 SYDVKM. V lost 8 bases to trimming and J lost 2 bases, with 10 bases between them. This CDR3 is 12 amino acids long. The CDR3 here is CASVGTPYEQYF. As DNA, the CDR3 is TGTGCCAGCGTGGGGACACCCTACGAGCAGTACTTC.

This clonotype was seen only a few times. DNA for the CDR3: TGTGCCAGCAAGGGCCCCAGCACAGATACGCAGTATTTT. It encodes CASKGPSTDTQYF. The chain links TRBV6-1 to TRBJ2-3; D gene uncertain. The CDR3 contains 13 residues. CDR1 and CDR2 (germline): MNHNS, SASEGT. V was trimmed by 7 bases and J by 0 bases, leaving 8 bases between them.

This clonotype came up many times. The CDR3 sequence is CSAISGGGDYGYTF. The CDR3 DNA reads as TGCAGTGCTATAAGTGGAGGGGGAGACTATGGCTACACCTTC. The chain has TRBV20-1 and TRBJ1-2, with D possibly matching TRBD1 (6 bases). CDR1 is DFQATT and CDR2 is SNEGSKA in the germline V gene (reference sequence). The V and J ends lost 4 bases and 3 bases respectively, with 15 bases between them. The CDR3 runs 14 residues.

There are many counts of this clonotype. The chain employs TRBV6-5 and TRBJ1-1; 8 nucleotides line up with TRBD1. From germline, CDR1 is MNHEY and CDR2 SVGAGI. J lost 5 bases, V lost 6 bases, and 8 bases had no gene match. CDR3 length equals 14 residues. CDR3 loop: CASSRWTGSTEAFF. DNA of the CDR3: TGTGCCAGCAGCCGCTGGACAGGGAGTACTGAAGCTTTCTTT.

This clonotype was seen a few times. The chain recombines TRBV12-3 or TRBV12-4 with TRBJ1-1; no firm D call. Trimming stripped 7 bases from V and 0 bases from J, with 12 bases between. The CDR3 is made up of 14 amino acids. The CDR3 DNA is TGTGCCAGCACATCTGGGAGTCTGAACACTGAAGCTTTCTTT. Its protein product is CASTSGSLNTEAFF.

This clonotype showed up many times. The rearrangement joins TRBV6-2 or TRBV6-3 to TRBJ1-1, with no clear D. The CDR3 runs 13 residues. The germline V gene encodes CDR1 MNHEY and CDR2 SVGEGT. V was cut by 6 bases and J by 2 bases, with 10 bases left in between. The CDR3 DNA sequence: TGTGCCAGCAGACCCGTATACAACACTGAAGCTTTCTTT. Protein sequence: CASRPVYNTEAFF.